This T cell receptor beta chain was sequenced during a study of cytomegalovirus exposure and HLA in healthy donors. Regarding this clone: Antigen specificity is unknown.

Study-wide points: Analysis was carried out at a later point, and it linked a missense DCLRE1C variant to TCR beta V- and J-gene trimming. There was a cluster of highly shared sequence variants that was likely a sequencing artifact. There were some public TCRs occurring in many donors, but most TCR sequences were rare. Cytomegalovirus-associated status was assigned to 164 TCR beta chains.

The PCR contained 60 Vbeta and 13 Jbeta primers. Some clones are missing from TCRdb's copy, which holds only in-frame ones; the method was immunoSEQ multiplex PCR. The sample includes around 160,000 clones, around four fifths of them seen just once. The germline V gene encodes CDR1 PRHDT and CDR2 FYEKMQ (reference sequence). Deletions cut 5 bases from V and 3 bases from J, with 19 bases between. CDR3 length: 16 amino acids. The sample was PBMCs. The TCR was taken from a man aged 18 to 30 in good health and CMV-seropositive. This chain connects TRBV13 to TRBJ1-2; D not resolved. The CDR3 DNA sequence: TGTGCCAGCAGCAACCCCTCAGAGCGGCATTACTATGGCTACACCTTC. As protein: CASSNPSERHYYGYTF.